This T cell receptor (beta chain) was documented in a study of CD8+ T cells in alopecia areata. The overall study: Treated patients received oral tofacitinib, 5 to 10 mg twice daily. Tofacitinib ran for 6 to 18 months before 6 months off drug.

PBMC-derived CD4+ and CD8+ T cells were sorted. Study findings and constraints: Scalp repertoires also include resident alphabeta T cells from normal skin.

In each case, RNA was isolated and then reverse transcribed into cDNA as the sequencing template. Only in-frame clones appear in the TCRdb table, and some are missing; sequencing was by immunoSEQ multiplex PCR. This sample has roughly 120,000 clones; more than 30% occur once, and the top ten carry 3% to 3.5%. This clone was detected only a few times. Its antigen is not known. V was shortened by 0 bases and J by 4 bases, with 11 bases between the two germline ends. The CDR3 is 15 amino acids. CDR1 SGHRS and CDR2 YFSETQ come from the germline V gene. This chain joins TRBV5-1 and TRBJ2-1; tentatively, D is TRBD2 (6 bases). Sample: CD4+ T cells sorted from blood. This TCR derives from a human donor with alopecia areata. This chain's CDR3 is CASSLVSSEYNEQFF. In DNA, the CDR3 is TGCGCCAGCAGCTTGGTTTCTAGCGAGTACAATGAGCAGTTCTTC.